The source of this T cell receptor (beta chain) is a study of OX40 agonist ivuxolimab in advanced cancers. Study-wide background: Intravenous ivuxolimab at 0.01 to 10 mg/kg was given to patients every 2 weeks. Study results and caveats: On average, CD8+ T cells had more expanded clones than CD4+.

Trimming at V came to 6 bases and at J to 8 bases, leaving 6 bases not matched to a gene. CDR1 is MDHEN and CDR2 is SYDVKM in the germline V gene. This CDR3 has 14 amino acids. This clone has only a few counts. Its antigen is still unknown. Individuals having autoimmune disease history or systemic immunosuppression were not enrolled. Using immunoSEQ multiplex PCR, the repertoire was profiled, and TCRdb retains in-frame clones only, with some absent. The sample records around 100,000 clones, around 91% being singletons. The clonotype was recovered from an adult with an advanced solid tumor such as melanoma, head and neck, liver or kidney cancer. The sequencing here drew on CD4+ or CD8+ T cells sorted from blood, taken in a trial of the OX40 agonist ivuxolimab. The chain has TRBV28 and TRBJ1-5; TRBD1 matches 11 bases. CDR3 in amino acids: CASRGQGGQEPQHF. CDR3 nucleotides: TGTGCCAGCAGGGGACAGGGGGGACAGGAGCCCCAGCATTTT.